This is a list of T cell receptor beta chains from one sample in a study of shared clonotypes between healthy human individuals. Only in-frame clones appear in the TCRdb table, and some are missing; sequencing was by immunoSEQ multiplex PCR. Among 2,500,000 or so clones listed, 85% to 95% were seen once. The material sequenced was naive CD4+ T cells from PBMCs. These receptors all come from a man younger than 30 in good health. Some clones in this sample may be carry-over from other donors' samples. Both conserved end residues are part of each CDR3. A D gene is named only where the DNA matches it firmly. Clone size is not always given. Where it is, it says once, few, many or a class for expanded clones.

D,J,size,V,length,DNA,CDR3
.,TRBJ2-1,.,TRBV11-2,13,TGTGCCAGCAGCCGTAGCCACTACAATGAGCAGTTCTTC,CASSRSHYNEQFF
.,TRBJ2-1,once,TRBV29-1,13,TGCAGCGTTGAAGTAGTTGTGGCAGAGGAGCAGTTCTTC,CSVEVVVAEEQFF
TRBD1,TRBJ2-1,.,TRBV29-1,13,TGCAGCACCCGGACAGGGGCGAGGAATGAGCAGTTCTTC,CSTRTGARNEQFF
.,TRBJ1-4,.,TRBV7-2,16,TGTGCCAGCAGATCCTCGGGGGTTTCAACTAATGAAAAACTGTTTTTT,CASRSSGVSTNEKLFF
TRBD2,TRBJ2-1,.,TRBV28,16,TGTGCCAGCAGGACCCGCGGCGGGAGGAGCGGCAATGAGCAGTTCTTC,CASRTRGGRSGNEQFF
.,TRBJ1-1,.,TRBV19,12,TGTGCCAGTAGTCCCCCGGGGCCTGAAGCTTTCTTT,CASSPPGPEAFF
.,TRBJ1-2,.,TRBV13,16,TGTGCCAGCAGCTCCCCAAGAGGGGGGGAGCCTTTTGGCTACACCTTC,CASSSPRGGEPFGYTF
.,TRBJ1-2,.,TRBV5-1,11,TGCGCCAGCGCTTCAGGACATGGCTACACCTTC,CASASGHGYTF
.,TRBJ1-1,few,TRBV7-9,12,TGTGCCAGCAGCTCGTTGTCCACTGAAGCTTTCTTT,CASSSLSTEAFF
TRBD2,TRBJ2-7,.,TRBV28,13,TGTGCCAGCAGGAGCGGGGGGGGCAACGAGCAGTACTTC,CASRSGGGNEQYF
TRBD2,TRBJ2-1,.,TRBV10-3,16,TGTGCCACCCGGAACTCATTAGCGGGAGGCAGGAATGAGCAGTTCTTC,CATRNSLAGGRNEQFF
.,TRBJ2-1,.,TRBV19,13,TGTGCCAGTAGTGAGCCCCAACGGCGTGAGCAGTTCTTC,CASSEPQRREQFF
.,TRBJ1-2,.,TRBV28,12,TGTGCCAGCAGTTTAGGAGGGCTCGGCTACACCTTC,CASSLGGLGYTF
TRBD1,TRBJ1-5,.,TRBV27,16,TGTGCCAGCAGTTTCCGGGGGACAGCGGGCAATCAGCCCCAGCATTTT,CASSFRGTAGNQPQHF
TRBD1,TRBJ1-1,.,TRBV19,13,TGTGCCGCCCGACAGGGGGTCAACACTGAAGCTTTCTTT,CAARQGVNTEAFF
.,TRBJ1-2,.,TRBV20-1,10,TGCAGTGCTAGGGGGGGTGGCTACACCTTC,CSARGGGYTF
TRBD1,TRBJ1-5,.,TRBV11-2,17,TGTGCCAGCAGCTTAACGCCGACAGGGAGTAGCAATCAGCCCCAGCATTTT,CASSLTPTGSSNQPQHF
.,TRBJ2-2,.,TRBV6-5,11,TGTGCCAGCAAGACAACCCGGGAGCTGTTTTTT,CASKTTRELFF
.,TRBJ2-7,.,TRBV5-4,15,TGTGCCAGCAGCTTAGGCGGGATAAGCTCCTACGAGCAGTACTTC,CASSLGGISSYEQYF
.,TRBJ2-1,once,TRBV7-8,16,TGTGCCAGCAGCTCCCGCATAGCGGAATCCTACAATGAGCAGTTCTTC,CASSSRIAESYNEQFF
.,TRBJ2-1,.,TRBV5-6,15,TGTGCCAGCAGCTTGTCAAGCGGTTCCTACAATGAGCAGTTCTTC,CASSLSSGSYNEQFF
TRBD1,TRBJ2-7,.,TRBV19,14,TGTGCCAGTACACGGACAGGGCACCCCTACGAGCAGTACTTC,CASTRTGHPYEQYF
.,TRBJ1-2,.,TRBV5-4,14,TGTGCCAGCAGCTTGGACAGGGTCGACTATGGCTACACCTTC,CASSLDRVDYGYTF
TRBD2,TRBJ2-7,.,TRBV28,15,TGTGCCAGCAGTAGTAGCGGGAGGCTCACCTACGAGCAGTACTTC,CASSSSGRLTYEQYF
.,TRBJ1-6,.,TRBV5-6,12,TGTGCCAGCAACCGGGATAATTCACCCCTCCACTTT,CASNRDNSPLHF
TRBD2,TRBJ2-7,.,TRBV30,12,TGTGCCTGGGGCCGACTAGCGTCCGAGCAGTACTTC,CAWGRLASEQYF
TRBD2,TRBJ2-1,.,TRBV5-1,15,TGCGCCAGCAGCTTGGCGGCTAGCGGGGATTCCGAGCAGTTCTTC,CASSLAASGDSEQFF